The 11 T cell receptor beta chains presented below share a single source sample, sequenced in a study of T-cell memory formation after mild COVID-19 (dated by TCRdb to 2020 to 2023). Library prep was done by 5' RACE. The listed sequencing device is Illumina NovaSeq 6000. Using fastp trimming at Q25 and MiXCR clonotype assembly, TCRdb reanalyzed the public sequencing data and kept in-frame beta chains. For every CDR3 protein sequence, its rows merge into one entry that carries the most common genes and DNA. Present in this sample are approximately 230,000 distinct CDR3 sequences, roughly 17% of which were seen just once. The ten largest clones capture around 3.4% of the sample. Source material: PBMCs or a T cell subset sorted from them (not recorded which). The receptors originated from a man aged 18 to 30 who had mild COVID-19 (a few samples of this study predate the infection). The sample titles of this study are shuffled in the database, so cell type and time point are left out; the donor was told from shared clones.

This clonotype occurred once. The gene calls are TRBV5-1 and TRBJ1-3; D is unresolved. V was pared by 6 bases and J by 0 bases, with 7 bases between. The CDR3 runs to 13 residues. Looked up from germline, CDR1 is SGHRS and CDR2 is YFSETQ. The CDR3 sequence is CASKVSSGNTIYF. In DNA, the CDR3 is TGCGCCAGCAAGGTCAGCTCTGGAAACACCATATATTTT.

The chain is built from TRBV18 and TRBJ1-2; D remains unclear. CDR3 size: 12 residues. Germline assignment: CDR1 KGHSH and CDR2 LQKENI. V lost 9 bases to trimming and J lost 6 bases, with 14 bases between them. CDR3 nucleotides: TGTGCCAGTCACAGATCGATGGATGGCTACACCTTC. Protein product: CASHRSMDGYTF.

The rearrangement links TRBV7-3 to TRBJ2-6; 7 positions agree with TRBD2. The CDR3 is 19 amino acids. Germline assignment: CDR1 SGHTA and CDR2 FQGTGA. The V gene end was trimmed by 5 bases and the J gene end by 0 bases; junction bases not matched to a gene: 13. In nucleotides, the CDR3 is TGTGCCAGCAGCCCCCATTGGGAGGGGTCGCCCTCTGGGGCCAACGTCCTGACTTTC. As protein: CASSPHWEGSPSGANVLTF.

This clonotype was counted between two and nine times. The V gene is TRBV6-5, the J gene TRBJ2-7; 7 nucleotides line up with TRBD1. The CDR3 is made up of 13 amino acids. Germline trimming cut 6 bases from V and 3 bases from J; bases unmatched to any gene: 5. Germline CDR1 MNHEY, CDR2 SVGAGI. The DNA for the CDR3 is TGTGCCAGCAGGCGACAGGGAGTCTACGAGCAGTACTTC. Translating gives CASRRQGVYEQYF.

The V call is TRBV5-1, the J call TRBJ2-6; 7 bases line up with TRBD2. V dropped 0 bases and J dropped 2; count of bases not matched to a gene: 2. The CDR3 consists of 16 residues. Looked up from germline, CDR1 is SGHRS and CDR2 is YFSETQ. This CDR3 is CASSLEAGAGANVLTF. As DNA, the CDR3 is TGCGCCAGCAGCTTGGAGGCGGGGGCTGGGGCCAACGTCCTGACTTTC.

This rearrangement joins TRBV12-3 or TRBV12-4 to TRBJ2-3; tentatively, D is TRBD2 (5 bases). This CDR3 has 15 residues. V was pared by 6 bases and J by 6 bases, with 19 bases between. The CDR3 is CASRRIRASGDTQYF. The CDR3 DNA sequence: TGTGCCAGCAGGAGGATCCGGGCCTCGGGGGATACGCAGTATTTT.

CDR3 region: CASSQGGERETQYF. As DNA, the CDR3 is TGTGCCAGCAGCCAAGGGGGAGAACGAGAGACCCAGTACTTC. V is TRBV7-3 and J is TRBJ2-5; a weak D match, TRBD1 (6 bases). The germline CDR1 and CDR2 sequences are SGHTA and FQGTGA. The CDR3 is 14 residues long. The germline V and J ends were trimmed by 5 bases and 4 bases, with 14 bases remaining between them.

The chain carries TRBV10-3 and TRBJ1-1, with a weak D call TRBD1 (5 bases). Germline loops: CDR1 ENHRY, CDR2 SYGVKD. The CDR3 contains 16 residues. Between the trimmed V and J ends, which lost 2 bases and 6 bases, there was a span of 19 bases. The CDR3 protein is CAISEGVGGESSEAFF. CDR3 nucleotide sequence: TGTGCCATCAGTGAGGGTGTGGGGGGGGAATCCTCTGAAGCTTTCTTT.

Only a few counts were recorded for this clonotype. This CDR3 is CASSSRTSGAARYF. Here the CDR3 DNA reads TGTGCCAGCAGTTCCCGGACTAGCGGGGCGGCTCGGTACTTC. This sequence joins TRBV6-6 and TRBJ2-7; the match to TRBD2 covers 12 bases. The junction had 10 bases not matched to a gene; V was cut back by 4 bases and J by 12 bases. The CDR3 is made up of 14 amino acids. Germline values: CDR1 MNHNY, CDR2 SVGAGI (reference sequence).

This clonotype was seen more than once but under ten times. This rearrangement joins TRBV12-2 to TRBJ1-6; the table gives TRBD1 as D, unverified against the DNA. TRBV12-2 corresponds to a pseudogene. This CDR3 has 16 residues. The DNA of the CDR3 is TGTGCAAGTCGCTTAGTGGGTCTGCGGACAGGGATTACCCTCCACTTT. It yields the protein CASRLVGLRTGITLHF.

This clonotype has at least ten counts. The chain has TRBV12-3 or TRBV12-4 and TRBJ1-1; D not resolved. CDR3 size: 11 residues. V lost 4 bases and J lost 4, with 4 bases in between. CDR3 loop: CASSSGTEAFF. The CDR3 DNA sequence: TGTGCCAGCAGTTCGGGCACTGAAGCTTTCTTT.